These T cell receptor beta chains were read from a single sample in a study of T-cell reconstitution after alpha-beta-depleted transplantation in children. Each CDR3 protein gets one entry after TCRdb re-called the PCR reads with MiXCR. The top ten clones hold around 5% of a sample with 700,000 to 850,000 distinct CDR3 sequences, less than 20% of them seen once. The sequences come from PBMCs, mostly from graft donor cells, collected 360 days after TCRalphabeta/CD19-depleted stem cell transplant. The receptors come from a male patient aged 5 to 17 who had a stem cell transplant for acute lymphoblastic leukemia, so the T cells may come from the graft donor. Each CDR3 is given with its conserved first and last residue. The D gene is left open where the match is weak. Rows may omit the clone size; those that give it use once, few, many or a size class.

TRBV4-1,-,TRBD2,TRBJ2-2,TGCGCCAGCAGCCAAGGTGGTGCGGGAGAGAACACCGGGGAGCTGTTTTTT,CASSQGGAGENTGELFF
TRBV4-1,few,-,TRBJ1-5,TGCGCCAGCAGCCAAAGGGCCCTTACGGGACGGCCTAATCAGCCCCAGCATTTT,CASSQRALTGRPNQPQHF
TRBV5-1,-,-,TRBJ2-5,TGCGCCAGCAGCCCAACGAGGGGGGGCGCAGGAGAGACCCAGTACTTC,CASSPTRGGAGETQYF
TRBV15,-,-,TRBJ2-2,TGTGCCACCAGCAGAGATACCCCTGATATGGGGGAGCTGTTTTTT,CATSRDTPDMGELFF
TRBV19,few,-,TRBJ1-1,TGTGCCAGTAGTATAATAGTGACTGCAAGGTGGATGAACACTGAAGCTTTCTTT,CASSIIVTARWMNTEAFF
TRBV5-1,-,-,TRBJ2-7,TGCGCCAGCAGCTTGGGTGGCAGCAGATACGAGCAGTACTTC,CASSLGGSRYEQYF
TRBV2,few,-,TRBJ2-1,TGTGCCAGCAGTGACGGACTATCTTCGGGTGAGCAGTTCTTC,CASSDGLSSGEQFF
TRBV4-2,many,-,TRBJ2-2,TGTGCCAGCAGCCCCCTGCCAAGGCAGGGATTGGACACCGGGGAGCTGTTTTTT,CASSPLPRQGLDTGELFF
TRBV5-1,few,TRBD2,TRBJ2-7,TGCGCCAGCTTAGCGGGAGCAGCCTACGAGCAGTACTTC,CASLAGAAYEQYF
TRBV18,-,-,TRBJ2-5,TGTGCCAGCTCACCAGGCAGGGGATTAGAGACCCAGTACTTC,CASSPGRGLETQYF
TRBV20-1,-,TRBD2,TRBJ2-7,TGCAGTGCGCCGAGACTAGCGGGAGGCTACGAGCAGTACTTC,CSAPRLAGGYEQYF
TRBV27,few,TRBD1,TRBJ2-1,TGTGCCAGCAGTTTGGTTGGGACAGGGGTTTACAATGAGCAGTTCTTC,CASSLVGTGVYNEQFF
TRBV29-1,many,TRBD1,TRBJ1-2,TGCAGCGGGACAGGGGGTAATTCCTATGGCTACACCTTC,CSGTGGNSYGYTF
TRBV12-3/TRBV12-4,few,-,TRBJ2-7,TGTGCCAGCAGTTTATTGGGACCAGGGTCGGGGGAGCAGTACTTC,CASSLLGPGSGEQYF
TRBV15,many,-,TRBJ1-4,TGTGCCACCAGCAGGGAACCGGGACACACCAGTAAAGTCGATTTT,CATSREPGHTSKVDF
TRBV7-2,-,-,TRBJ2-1,TGTGCCAGCAGCTTGCCTAGGATAGGGAGTGAGCAGTTCTTC,CASSLPRIGSEQFF
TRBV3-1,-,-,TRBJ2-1,TGTGCCAGCACCCCGGGTGGGCGCCCCTACAATGAGCAGTTCTTC,CASTPGGRPYNEQFF
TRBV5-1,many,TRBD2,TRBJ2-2,TGCGCCAGCAGCTTGGGACTAGCGGTCCCCGGGGAGCTGTTTTTT,CASSLGLAVPGELFF
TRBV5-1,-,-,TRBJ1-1,TGCGCCAGCAGCTTGAGCGCCTTGGGGACTGAAGCTTTCTTT,CASSLSALGTEAFF
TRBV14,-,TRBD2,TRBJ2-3,TGTGCCAGCAGCCAGTTGAGGACTAGCAACACAGATACGCAGTATTTT,CASSQLRTSNTDTQYF
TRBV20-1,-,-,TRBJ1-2,TGCAGTGCCGCTTCAGGATTAGGGGGGGGTGCTACTAACTATGGCTACACCTTC,CSAASGLGGGATNYGYTF
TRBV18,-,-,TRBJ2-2,TGTGCCAGCTCAAAGCAGCTCGTTTCCGGGGAGCTGTTTTTT,CASSKQLVSGELFF